This T cell receptor (beta chain) was sequenced for a study of cytomegalovirus exposure and HLA in healthy donors. The PCR used 60 Vbeta and 13 Jbeta primers. Clones were sequenced by immunoSEQ multiplex PCR, and TCRdb holds only the in-frame ones, with some missing. The sample records about 82,000 clones, 65% being singletons. The CDR3 is made up of 16 amino acids. The V gene lost 2 bases and the J gene lost 8 bases, with 18 bases spanning the gap. The germline gives CDR1 SEHNR, CDR2 FQNEAQ (reference sequence). This receptor was obtained from a woman in her forties or fifties in good health and CMV-seropositive. The sequenced sample consisted of PBMCs. The chain carries TRBV7-9 and TRBJ1-4, with D maybe TRBD1 (5 bases). This CDR3 reads CASSLSWGREEEKLFF. In DNA, the CDR3 is TGTGCCAGCAGCTTATCATGGGGACGGGAGGAAGAAAAACTGTTTTTT.